Listed here are 25 T cell receptor beta chains from one sample, sequenced in a study of T cell responses to AZD1222 COVID-19 vaccine. Assay used: immunoSEQ multiplex PCR; TCRdb lists only in-frame clones, some missing. The table lists around 160,000 clones, 92% of them singletons, with under 1.2% in the top ten. The sequencing used peripheral blood, collected 28 days after the second AZD1222 dose. These receptors came from an adult who received the AZD1222 COVID-19 vaccine.

The V call is TRBV10-3, the J call TRBJ1-2; D unresolved. This CDR3 has 12 residues. Trimming shortened V by 10 bases and J by 8 bases, and 17 bases separated the two germline ends. Germline V gene data show CDR1 as ENHRY and CDR2 as SYGVKD. The CDR3 coding sequence is TGTGCCAGCGGGCGGGAGTTCGGGGGCTACACCTTC. This gives the protein CASGREFGGYTF.

The rearrangement links TRBV11-1 to TRBJ1-1, with D uncertain. Germline-derived CDR1 and CDR2 are SGHAT and FQDESV (reference sequence). Trimming took off 1 base at V and 9 bases at J, with 12 bases between the two ends. The CDR3 runs to 13 residues. DNA of the CDR3: TGTGCCAGCAGCTTAGAGTCCGTTCCTCAAGCTTTCTTT. Its protein is CASSLESVPQAFF.

The V gene is TRBV29-1, the J gene TRBJ2-3, with TRBD2 as a possible D gene (6 bases). The CDR3 is made up of 14 amino acids. CDR1 SQVTM and CDR2 ANQGSEA come from the germline V gene. V lost 4 bases to trimming and J lost 4 bases, with 15 bases between them. CDR3 nucleotide sequence: TGCAGCGTTGCTCGCGGGGCAAGCTCAGATACGCAGTATTTT. Translation: CSVARGASSDTQYF.

V usage is TRBV7-6 and J usage is TRBJ1-6, with no clear D. The CDR3 has 13 residues. Looked up from germline, CDR1 is SGHVS and CDR2 is FNYEAQ. Trimming pared 3 bases from V and 9 bases from J, leaving 9 bases between. The CDR3 protein is CASSLAYSSPLHF. Written as DNA, the CDR3 is TGTGCCAGCAGCTTGGCATATTCTTCACCCCTCCACTTT.

The chain joins TRBV2 to TRBJ2-1; D call uncertain. V was shortened by 4 bases and J by 3 bases, with 4 bases between the two germline ends. The CDR3 loop spans 12 amino acids. Germline V gives CDR1 SNHLY, CDR2 FYNNEI. DNA of the CDR3: TGTGCCAGCAGTGGACTCTACAATGAGCAGTTCTTC. Translated, it gives CASSGLYNEQFF.

This clone was seen at least ten times. Other nucleotide sequences from this sample produce the same CDR3. This chain links TRBV5-1 with TRBJ1-5; weak D call: TRBD1 (5 bases). Deletions cut 0 bases from V and 9 bases from J, with 13 bases between. Per the germline V gene, CDR1 is SGHRS and CDR2 is YFSETQ. CDR3 size: 14 residues. The CDR3: CASSLDGGQGPQHF. The CDR3 DNA is TGCGCCAGCAGCTTGGATGGGGGTCAGGGGCCCCAGCATTTT.

The V gene is TRBV6-6, the J gene TRBJ1-4; D ambiguous. This CDR3 comprises 15 residues. Between the trimmed V and J ends, which lost 3 bases and 0 bases, there was a span of 8 bases. Germline CDR1 MNHNY, CDR2 SVGAGI (reference sequence). CDR3 sequence reads: CASSYSEATNEKLFF. The CDR3 coding sequence is TGTGCCAGCAGTTATTCGGAAGCAACTAATGAAAAACTGTTTTTT.

The chain combines TRBV28 with TRBJ2-7, with TRBD1 matching 7 bases. The CDR3 contains 13 residues. J gave up 3 bases and V 7 bases, and 6 bases lay outside the gene matches. CDR1 and CDR2 (germline): MDHEN, SYDVKM. CDR3 nucleotide sequence: TGTGCCAGCAATAAGAACAGGGGCTACGAGCAGTACTTC. Translation gives CASNKNRGYEQYF.

The chain joins TRBV29-1 to TRBJ2-1; TRBD2 matches at 11 bases. Per the germline V gene, CDR1 is SQVTM and CDR2 is ANQGSEA. The CDR3 covers 15 residues. Trimming removed 7 bases from V and 2 bases from J; junction bases left unmatched: 7. The CDR3 coding sequence is TGCAGCGGACTAGCGGGGTCGACCGCCTACAATGAGCAGTTCTTC. As protein: CSGLAGSTAYNEQFF.

The chain has TRBV18 and TRBJ1-2; 9 nucleotides align to TRBD1. The CDR3 contains 15 residues. The V and J ends lost 6 bases and 5 bases, in that order; junction bases with no gene match: 10. Germline CDR1 reads KGHSH; CDR2 reads LQKENI. The CDR3 spells CASSRTGVEVYGYTF. In DNA form, the CDR3 reads TGTGCCAGCTCTCGGACAGGGGTTGAAGTTTATGGCTACACCTTC.

The chain links TRBV3-1 (or the pseudogene TRBV3-2) to TRBJ2-2; 10 bases align to TRBD2. The trim removed 5 bases at V and 6 bases at J, leaving 9 bases unmatched. Germline V CDR1 and CDR2: LGHDT, YNNKEL (reference sequence). This CDR3 region has 16 residues. This CDR3 reads CASSSTSGPRAGELFF. CDR3 nucleotide sequence: TGTGCCAGCAGCTCGACTAGCGGGCCGCGCGCCGGGGAGCTGTTTTTT.

The CDR3: CASSEPGTSGGSNEQFF. DNA for the CDR3: TGTGCCAGCAGCGAACCCGGGACTAGCGGGGGATCGAATGAGCAGTTCTTC. V is TRBV5-8 and J is TRBJ2-1, with 14 bases lining up with TRBD2. From germline, CDR1 is SGHTS and CDR2 YDEGEE. The CDR3 consists of 17 residues. Trimming took 4 bases from V and 7 from J; bases not matched to a gene: 10.

In its sample, this clone was seen once. The chain combines TRBV21-1 with TRBJ2-5; the DNA was not compared with TRBD1, the D call given in the table. TRBV21-1 is recorded as a pseudogene. The CDR3 is 15 amino acids. Written as DNA, the CDR3 is TGTGCCAGCAGCAAAAGGGGTGGTTTTAAAACCCCCCAGTACTTC. Translated, it gives CASSKRGGFKTPQYF.

This clone was observed a few times. J is TRBJ2-1 and V is TRBV6-5; 7 bases line up with TRBD2. Germline CDR1 and CDR2: MNHEY and SVGAGI. Germline trimming cut 0 bases from V and 9 bases from J; bases unmatched to any gene: 5. The CDR3 length is 14 residues. The CDR3 bases are TGTGCCAGCAGTTACTCATGGGGGGGTGGTGAGCAGTTCTTC. Its protein product is CASSYSWGGGEQFF.

This chain uses TRBV6-5 with TRBJ1-2, with 7 bases lining up with TRBD1. J gave up 8 bases and V 5 bases, and 8 bases lay outside the gene matches. CDR3 length equals 13 residues. CDR1 is MNHEY, CDR2 SVGAGI, per germline. The CDR3 is CASSQTGITGYTF. As DNA, the CDR3 is TGTGCCAGCAGTCAGACAGGGATTACGGGCTACACCTTC.

The chain is built from TRBV19 and TRBJ1-2, with TRBD1 identical over 8 bases. The CDR3 extends over 14 amino acids. Germline V gene data show CDR1 as LNHDA and CDR2 as SQIVND (reference sequence). Losses at the gene ends were 3 bases for V and 7 bases for J; bases not matched to a gene: 7. CDR3 coding DNA: TGTGCCAGTAGTATTCAGGGGGCCCACTCTGGCTACACCTTC. The encoded protein is CASSIQGAHSGYTF.

V usage is TRBV30 and J usage is TRBJ1-2, with 7 bases matching TRBD1. Germline V gene lookup returns CDR1 GTSNPN and CDR2 SVGIG (reference sequence). CDR3 length equals 13 residues. The V and J ends lost 0 bases and 3 bases, in that order; junction bases with no gene match: 1. Here the CDR3 reads CAWSVQGDYGYTF. The CDR3 bases are TGTGCCTGGAGTGTTCAGGGGGACTATGGCTACACCTTC.

The chain recombines TRBV5-1 with TRBJ2-1; TRBD1 matches at 10 bases. Looked up from germline, CDR1 is SGHRS and CDR2 is YFSETQ. The CDR3 runs 13 residues. Trimming cost V 4 bases and J 10 bases; bases outside gene matches: 5. In DNA form, the CDR3 reads TGCGCCAGCAGCCGTGACAGGGGGCACGAGCAGTTCTTC. It encodes CASSRDRGHEQFF.

V usage is TRBV7-2 and J usage is TRBJ2-5; either TRBD1 or TRBD2 may supply D (5 bases each). In germline, CDR1 is SGHTA, CDR2 FQGNSA. CDR3 length: 14 amino acids. V dropped 4 bases and J dropped 2 bases, with 11 bases sitting between them. DNA for the CDR3: TGTGCCAGCAGCTGGGGACCTCGACAAGAGACCCAGTACTTC. Its protein product is CASSWGPRQETQYF.

The J gene is TRBJ1-2, the V gene TRBV4-1; D gene ambiguous. Between the trimmed V and J ends, which lost 4 bases and 4 bases, there was a span of 13 bases. This CDR3 has 14 residues. From germline, CDR1 is MGHRA and CDR2 YSYEKL. The CDR3 sequence is CASSRLAGPYGYTF. For the CDR3, the DNA is TGCGCCAGCAGCCGCCTAGCGGGCCCCTATGGCTACACCTTC.

The chain is built from TRBV6-5 and TRBJ1-1; weak D call: TRBD1 (5 bases). The CDR3 has 14 amino acids. Per germline, CDR1 MNHEY and CDR2 SVGAGI. V lost 8 bases, J lost 2 bases, and 15 bases lay in between. This chain's CDR3 is CASRRDSSNTEAFF. The CDR3 coding sequence is TGTGCCAGCCGCCGGGACTCCTCCAACACTGAAGCTTTCTTT.

This clone came up once. The V call is TRBV10-3, the J call TRBJ2-7; D remains unclear. CDR1 and CDR2 from the germline V gene are ENHRY and SYGVKD. This CDR3 is 11 amino acids long. Trimming removed 4 bases at V and 5 bases at J, with 6 bases between. The CDR3 DNA sequence: TGTGCCATCAGTGCCGCAGACGAGCAGTACTTC. Translated: CAISAADEQYF.

The chain links TRBV2 to TRBJ1-6; D remains ambiguous. The CDR3 length is 14 residues. CDR1 and CDR2 from the germline V gene are SNHLY and FYNNEI. Trimming cost V 5 bases and J 7 bases, with 12 bases left between them. The CDR3 nucleotides read TGTGCCAGCAGTCCAGATCTGAGAAATTCACCCCTCCACTTT. This encodes CASSPDLRNSPLHF. Filled out from reference TRBV2 and TRBJ1-6, the complete variable domain reads EPEVTQTPSHQVTQMGQEVILRCVPISNHLYFYWYRQILGQKVEFLVSFYNNEISEKSEIFDDQFSVERPDGSNFTLKIRSTKLEDSAMYFCASSPDLRNSPLHFGNGTRLTVT.

Details on this clone: The same CDR3 can be traced to other DNA sequences in this sample. The chain is built from TRBV19 and TRBJ1-6, with TRBD1 as a possible D gene (5 bases). The length of the CDR3 is 14 residues. Trimming took 3 bases from V and 4 from J, leaving 7 bases between them. The germline gives CDR1 LNHDA, CDR2 SQIVND (reference sequence). DNA of the CDR3: TGTGCCAGTAGTATTCAGGGATATAATTCACCCCTCCACTTT. This encodes CASSIQGYNSPLHF.

This chain uses TRBV6-5 with TRBJ1-2, with D unclear. Germline CDR1 MNHEY, CDR2 SVGAGI. The CDR3 has 14 amino acids. With 0 bases removed from V and 4 bases from J, the gap between germline ends came to 9 bases. CDR3 region: CASSYSASFYGYTF. Here the CDR3 DNA reads TGTGCCAGCAGTTACTCAGCGAGCTTCTATGGCTACACCTTC.